This TCR beta chain comes out of a study of T cell responses to AZD1222 COVID-19 vaccine. Regarding the study as a whole: Baseline antibody screening turned up just a handful of seropositive AZD1222 recipients. Spike-specific TCRs gained breadth and depth after people received two AZD1222 doses.

Repertoires were generated with immunoSEQ multiplex PCR, while TCRdb's copy carries only in-frame clones and drops some. The profile covers about 140,000 clones, with roughly 92% appearing a single time and around 1.7% taken by the ten largest. Per germline, CDR1 SGHRS and CDR2 YFSETQ. The CDR3 totals 15 residues. Trimming took off 0 bases at V and 2 bases at J, with 9 bases between the two ends. A remark on this clone: Antigen specificity is unknown.

The input for sequencing was peripheral blood, taken on day 0 of AZD1222 vaccination. The sequence derives from an adult in good health. The V and J genes are TRBV5-1 and TRBJ1-5; unclear D gene. The CDR3 loop reads CASSLGPEGNQPQHF. The CDR3 DNA reads TGCGCCAGCAGCTTGGGGCCGGAGGGCAATCAGCCCCAGCATTTT.